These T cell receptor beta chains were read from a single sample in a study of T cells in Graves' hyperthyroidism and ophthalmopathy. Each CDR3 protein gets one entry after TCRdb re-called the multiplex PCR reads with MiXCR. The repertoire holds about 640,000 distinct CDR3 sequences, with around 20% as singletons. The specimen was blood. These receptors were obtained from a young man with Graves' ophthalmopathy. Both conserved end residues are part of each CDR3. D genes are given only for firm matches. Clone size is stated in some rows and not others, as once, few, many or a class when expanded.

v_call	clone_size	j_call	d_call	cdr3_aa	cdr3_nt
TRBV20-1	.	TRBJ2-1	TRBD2	CSASLLKGTSAHNEQFF	TGCAGTGCTTCACTCCTAAAGGGGACTAGCGCCCACAATGAGCAGTTCTTC
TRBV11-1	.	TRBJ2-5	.	CASSFLMGEETQYF	TGTGCCAGCAGCTTCCTGATGGGGGAAGAGACCCAGTACTTC
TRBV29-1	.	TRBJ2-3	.	CSVVPLTDTQYF	TGCAGCGTTGTTCCGCTTACAGATACGCAGTATTTT
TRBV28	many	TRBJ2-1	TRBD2	CASSSAERDYLNSYNEQFF	TGTGCCAGCAGTTCAGCCGAACGGGACTATCTAAATTCCTACAATGAGCAGTTCTTC
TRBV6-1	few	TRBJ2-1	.	CASSEFPGLHPSNEQFF	TGTGCCAGCAGTGAATTTCCCGGGCTCCATCCCTCCAATGAGCAGTTCTTC
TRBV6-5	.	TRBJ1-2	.	CASSYGGRNYGYTF	TGTGCCAGCAGTTACGGCGGAAGGAACTATGGCTACACCTTC
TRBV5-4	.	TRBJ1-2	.	CASSPGGGYQHGYTF	TGTGCCAGCAGCCCGGGCGGGGGCTACCAGCATGGCTACACCTTC
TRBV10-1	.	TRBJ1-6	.	CASQRGVDSPLHF	TGCGCCAGCCAGCGGGGGGTGGATTCACCCCTCCACTTT
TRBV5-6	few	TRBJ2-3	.	CASSSQVADSTDTQYF	TGTGCCAGCAGCTCACAAGTAGCGGACAGCACAGATACGCAGTATTTT
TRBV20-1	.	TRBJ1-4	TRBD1	CSAGTGNEKLFF	TGCAGTGCCGGGACAGGGAATGAAAAACTGTTTTTT
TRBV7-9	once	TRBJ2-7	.	CASSLSGPFKTYEQYF	TGTGCCAGCAGCTTAAGCGGCCCGTTTAAAACCTACGAGCAGTACTTC
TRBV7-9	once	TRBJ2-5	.	CASSFPRDPLETQTLETQYF	TGTGCCAGCAGCTTCCCCCGGGACCCTTTAGAGACCCAGACCCTCGAGACCCAGTACTTC
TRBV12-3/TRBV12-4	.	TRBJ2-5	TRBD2	CASSFGWGLEGETQYF	TGTGCCAGCAGTTTCGGTTGGGGACTAGAGGGAGAGACCCAGTACTTC
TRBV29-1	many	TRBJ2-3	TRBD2	CSVLGLAFLDTQYF	TGCAGCGTTTTGGGACTAGCTTTCTTGGATACGCAGTATTTT
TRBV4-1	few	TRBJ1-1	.	CASSPGMGLGTEAFF	TGCGCCAGCAGCCCAGGAATGGGGTTGGGAACTGAAGCTTTCTTT
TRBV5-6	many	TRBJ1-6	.	CASSLATGVNSPLHF	TGTGCCAGCAGCTTGGCAACTGGGGTCAATTCACCCCTCCACTTT
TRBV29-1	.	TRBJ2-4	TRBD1	CSVEDGTGNIQYF	TGCAGCGTTGAAGACGGGACAGGAAACATTCAGTACTTC
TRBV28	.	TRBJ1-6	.	CASSRTGPPTPLHF	TGTGCCAGCAGTCGTACGGGGCCCCCGACACCCCTCCACTTT
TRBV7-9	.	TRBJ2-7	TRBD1	CASSFLGQGANEQYF	TGTGCCAGCAGTTTCCTGGGACAGGGGGCAAACGAGCAGTACTTC
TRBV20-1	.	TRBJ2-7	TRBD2	CSAPTGTSGSYEQYF	TGCAGTGCCCCCACCGGGACTAGCGGGAGCTACGAGCAGTACTTC
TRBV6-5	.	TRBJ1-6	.	CASSYSRQINSPLHF	TGTGCCAGCAGTTACTCGAGGCAAATTAATTCACCCCTCCACTTT
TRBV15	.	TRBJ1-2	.	CATSGRRDTLEGYTF	TGTGCCACCAGCGGAAGAAGGGACACCCTAGAAGGCTACACCTTC
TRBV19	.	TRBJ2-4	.	CASSTGRTKNIQYF	TGTGCCAGTAGTACCGGGAGAACCAAAAACATTCAGTACTTC
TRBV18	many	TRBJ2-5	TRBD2	CASSAASGTQETQYF	TGTGCCAGCTCCGCCGCTAGCGGGACTCAAGAGACCCAGTACTTC
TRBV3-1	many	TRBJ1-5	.	CASSQGGPFNQPQHF	TGTGCCAGCAGCCAAGGGGGACCGTTCAATCAGCCCCAGCATTTT
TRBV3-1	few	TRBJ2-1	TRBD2	CANSHLAGARNEQFF	TGTGCCAACAGCCACCTAGCGGGAGCCCGAAATGAGCAGTTCTTC
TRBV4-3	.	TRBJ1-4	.	CASSQDSDEKLFF	TGCGCCAGCAGCCAAGATAGCGATGAAAAACTGTTTTTT
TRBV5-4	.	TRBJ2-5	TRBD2	CASSAGTSGIQETQYF	TGTGCCAGCAGCGCTGGGACTAGCGGGATACAAGAGACCCAGTACTTC
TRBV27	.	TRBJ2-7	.	CASRLLAGASYEQYF	TGTGCCAGCAGATTGTTGGCGGGGGCTTCCTACGAGCAGTACTTC
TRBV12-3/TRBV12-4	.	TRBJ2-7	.	CASSLVLGEQYF	TGTGCCAGCAGTTTAGTGTTGGGCGAGCAGTACTTC
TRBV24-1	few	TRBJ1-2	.	CATSDLRQSWGYTF	TGTGCCACCAGTGACCTACGACAGAGTTGGGGCTACACCTTC
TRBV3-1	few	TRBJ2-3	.	CASSQASSADTQYF	TGTGCCAGCAGCCAAGCCTCTAGCGCTGATACGCAGTATTTT
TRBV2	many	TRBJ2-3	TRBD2	CASRDLGGMWAPDTQYF	TGTGCCAGCAGGGATTTGGGGGGGATGTGGGCCCCAGATACGCAGTATTTT
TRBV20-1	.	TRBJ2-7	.	CSARAHAGEQYF	TGCAGTGCTAGAGCCCACGCGGGAGAGCAGTACTTC
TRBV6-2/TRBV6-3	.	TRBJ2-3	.	CASSSSTGGSDTQYF	.
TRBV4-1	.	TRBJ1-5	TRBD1	CASSQEWGQGYQPQHF	TGCGCCAGCAGCCAAGAATGGGGACAGGGATATCAGCCCCAGCATTTT
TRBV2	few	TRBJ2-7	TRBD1	CASSQARDRGTYEQYF	TGTGCCAGCAGCCAAGCCCGTGACAGGGGAACCTACGAGCAGTACTTC
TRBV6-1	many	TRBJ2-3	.	CASRVSTDTQYF	TGTGCCAGCAGGGTTAGCACAGATACGCAGTATTTT
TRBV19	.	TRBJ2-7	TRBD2	CASSISGTSEYEQYF	TGTGCCAGTAGTATATCCGGGACTAGCGAGTACGAGCAGTACTTC
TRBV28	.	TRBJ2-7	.	CASSYPRDIESYEQYF	TGTGCCAGCAGTTACCCCCGGGACATAGAGTCCTACGAGCAGTACTTC
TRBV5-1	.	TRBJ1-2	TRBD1	CASSPGQGVHGYTF	TGCGCCAGCAGCCCCGGACAGGGGGTTCACGGCTACACCTTC
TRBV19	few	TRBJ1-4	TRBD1	CASGRTGRDEKLFF	TGTGCCAGTGGACGGACAGGGCGGGATGAAAAACTGTTTTTT
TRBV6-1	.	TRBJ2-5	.	CASSNEGEETQYF	TGTGCCAGCAGCAATGAGGGGGAAGAGACCCAGTACTTC
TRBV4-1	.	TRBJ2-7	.	CASSRTAAYEQYF	TGCGCCAGCAGCAGGACGGCCGCCTACGAGCAGTACTTC
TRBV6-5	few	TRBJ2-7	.	CASSYSQTSTGRSYEQYF	TGTGCCAGCAGTTACTCCCAAACTTCGACAGGCAGATCCTACGAGCAGTACTTC
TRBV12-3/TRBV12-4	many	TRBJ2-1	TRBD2	CASSNVSGLADNEQFF	TGTGCCAGCAGCAATGTATCGGGACTAGCGGACAATGAGCAGTTCTTC
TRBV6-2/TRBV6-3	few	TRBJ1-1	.	CASSYSRPPNTEAFF	TGTGCCAGCAGTTACTCGAGGCCTCCGAACACTGAAGCTTTCTTT